These T cell receptor beta chains were read from a single sample in a study of blood T cell repertoires in COVID-19. The data were produced by immunoSEQ multiplex PCR, yet TCRdb's version contains in-frame clones alone and is incomplete. Here the sample spans around 150,000 clones, around 93% being singletons. Sequencing was performed on peripheral blood. Receptors originate from a woman aged 50 to 60 with acute or convalescent COVID-19. CDR3s include the opening cysteine and the closing phenylalanine or tryptophan.

V gene	J gene	CDR3 protein
TRBV19	TRBJ1-5	CASTSTGNQPQHF
TRBV4-1	TRBJ2-1	CASSQDLAARYNEQFF
TRBV6-5	TRBJ1-1	CASSYGGRMNTEAFF
TRBV7-9	TRBJ2-7	CASSAGTSGTYEQYF
TRBV6-5	TRBJ2-5	CASRGELTQYF
TRBV2	TRBJ2-7	CASRAETLYYEQYF
TRBV10-3	TRBJ1-4	CAISADRLHEKLFF
TRBV18	TRBJ2-1	CASSPGTGNEQFF
TRBV4-3	TRBJ1-1	CASSPRVHEGAFF
TRBV25-1	TRBJ2-2	CASISGGTGELFF
TRBV7-7	TRBJ2-5	CASSLGSGQGWRETQYF
TRBV20-1	TRBJ1-2	CSANLVTGFLF
TRBV11-2	TRBJ1-6	CASSLDRGQGKPLHF
TRBV28	TRBJ1-2	CASSLSWTGYTF
TRBV3-1/TRBV3-2	TRBJ2-2	CASSHGQGANNTGELFF
TRBV5-6	TRBJ1-5	CASSLRRGPQHF
TRBV11-2	TRBJ2-2	CASTGVLNTGELFF
TRBV30	TRBJ1-2	CACRRPDGYTF
TRBV19	TRBJ1-3	CASSTTGGPGNTIYF
TRBV10-3	TRBJ2-7	CAIRQAYEQYF
TRBV6-1	TRBJ1-5	CASSVEGRDREWRQPQHF
TRBV4-1	TRBJ1-6	CASSQPTRDRGSPLHF
TRBV19	TRBJ2-1	CASSIGTGPYNEQFF
TRBV5-1	TRBJ2-3	CASSLVLTDTQYF
TRBV6-5	TRBJ2-2	CASRRQAGELFF
TRBV18	TRBJ2-2	CASSLGTPDTGELFF
TRBV9	TRBJ1-3	CASSVERVAGNTIYF
TRBV18	TRBJ1-1	CASSPRGNTEAFF
TRBV6-5	TRBJ2-7	CASSLLAGVSYEQYF
TRBV27	TRBJ1-5	CASSSGQTNQPQHF
TRBV7-8	TRBJ1-1	CASSPDRGRNTEAFF
TRBV14	TRBJ1-3	CASSQGRGGAYTIYF
TRBV19	TRBJ1-3	CASSIGERSGNTIYF
TRBV5-6	TRBJ1-1	CASSLERENTEAFF
TRBV2	TRBJ2-7	CASRQTSGAYEQYF
TRBV20-1	TRBJ1-1	CSASPGTGTTNVHTEAFF
TRBV19	TRBJ1-5	CASSMLWAEGRNQPQHF
TRBV2	TRBJ1-1	CASSVQQENTEAFF
TRBV6-5	TRBJ1-2	CASRRPGGAGYGYTF
TRBV18	TRBJ1-5	CASSQSKDGGNQPQHF
TRBV6-6	TRBJ1-5	CASSFPRGNQPQHF
TRBV5-1	TRBJ2-3	CASSLTPQGGTDTQYF
TRBV5-4	TRBJ1-2	CASSLEGQGSF
TRBV11-2	TRBJ1-1	CASSSGQGQGGGNTEAFF
TRBV10-3	TRBJ2-1	CAISESVGGRNEQFF
TRBV7-9	TRBJ2-1	CASSLDTNEQFF
TRBV6-6	TRBJ1-2	CASNGLYGYTF
TRBV27	TRBJ2-2	CASSLGGTGGTGELFF
TRBV6-1	TRBJ1-2	CASSEAEPPNYGYTF
TRBV7-9	TRBJ1-1	CASSLGEGPEAFF
TRBV18	TRBJ2-7	CASSPGEVGPYEQYF